This is a list of T cell receptor beta chains from one sample in a study of blood T cell repertoires in COVID-19. Assay used: immunoSEQ multiplex PCR; TCRdb lists only in-frame clones, some missing. The table has approximately 69,000 clones, more than 60% seen once; the top ten hold around 21%. Sequencing input: peripheral blood. Receptors were obtained from a man in his 60s with acute or convalescent COVID-19. Each CDR3 is given with its conserved first and last residue. D genes are given only for firm matches. The size of a clone is reported for some rows only, either as once, few or many, or as a class for expanded clones.

size	D	V	J	DNA	CDR3
NA	NA	TRBV5-1	TRBJ2-5	TGCGCCAGCAGCTTAAGTACAGAAGAGACCCAGTACTTC	CASSLSTEETQYF
NA	NA	TRBV19	TRBJ2-2	TGTGCCAGTAGTATGACAGGAGAGAACACCGGGGAGCTGTTTTTT	CASSMTGENTGELFF
few	NA	TRBV5-1	TRBJ1-6	TGCGCCAGCAGCTTGGTGGGAGTCACTAATTCACCCCTCCACTTT	CASSLVGVTNSPLHF
NA	NA	TRBV10-3	TRBJ2-1	TGTGCCATCAGCGGCCTGGAGATCGGCCCCAATGAGCAGTTCTTC	CAISGLEIGPNEQFF
NA	TRBD2	TRBV5-6	TRBJ2-3	TGTGCCAGCAGCTTTTACCTAGCGGGGGGGATGCCAGATACGCAGTATTTT	CASSFYLAGGMPDTQYF
NA	TRBD1	TRBV25-1	TRBJ1-1	TGTGCCAGCAGTGATCCCCCGGACAGGAGTGGCACTGAAGCTTTCTTT	CASSDPPDRSGTEAFF
NA	TRBD1	TRBV30	TRBJ2-2	TGTGCCTGGAGGGACCCGGGACAGGAAAACACCGGGGAGCTGTTTTTT	CAWRDPGQENTGELFF
NA	NA	TRBV2	TRBJ1-2	TGTGCCAGCAGTGGAGGAGGGGACTATGGCTACACCTTC	CASSGGGDYGYTF
NA	TRBD1	TRBV19	TRBJ2-2	TGTGCCAGTAGTACTAATAGGGGGCCGAGACACTCCACCGGGGAGCTGTTTTTT	CASSTNRGPRHSTGELFF
NA	TRBD1	TRBV9	TRBJ1-5	TGTGCCAGCAGCCTAGGGGAAGGACAGGGAGATCAGCCCCAGCATTTT	CASSLGEGQGDQPQHF
NA	NA	TRBV5-4	TRBJ2-6	TGTGCCAGCAGCTTGGCAGGGTCTGGGGCCAACGTCCTGACTTTC	CASSLAGSGANVLTF
NA	TRBD1	TRBV9	TRBJ2-6	TGTGCCAGCAGCCCCACAGGGGGCACTGGGGCCAACGTCCTGACTTTC	CASSPTGGTGANVLTF
few	TRBD2	TRBV5-1	TRBJ2-5	TGCGCCAGCAGCTTGGGGGCGGGAGTATATGAGACCCAGTACTTC	CASSLGAGVYETQYF
once	NA	TRBV6-1	TRBJ1-2	TGTGCCAGCAGTCCGGGTGGGTTCTATGGCTACACCTTC	CASSPGGFYGYTF
NA	TRBD2	TRBV30	TRBJ2-3	TGTGCCTGGAGTGCCGGGGGGGCCGGGGCAGATACGCAGTATTTT	CAWSAGGAGADTQYF
NA	NA	TRBV5-1	TRBJ1-5	TGCGCCAGCAGCTTACCGGGGGATGGACAGCCCCAGCATTTT	CASSLPGDGQPQHF
NA	NA	TRBV4-2	TRBJ1-6	TGTGCCAGCAGCCAAGATCACCAGAATTCACCCCTCCACTTT	CASSQDHQNSPLHF
once	NA	TRBV5-1	TRBJ2-3	TGCGCCAGCAGCTCCTCCCTGGAGGGAGGAGATACGCAGTATTTT	CASSSSLEGGDTQYF
NA	NA	TRBV11-2	TRBJ1-1	TGTGCCAGCAGCCCCCGTCTGGCAGGCCTCGACACTGAAGCTTTCTTT	CASSPRLAGLDTEAFF
NA	NA	TRBV5-6	TRBJ2-3	TGTGCCAGCAGCTTGGTATCGTCGGGAGATACGCAGTATTTT	CASSLVSSGDTQYF
NA	TRBD1	TRBV7-3	TRBJ2-1	TGTGCCAGCGCACGAGGGACAGGGGAAGACAATGAGCAGTTCTTC	CASARGTGEDNEQFF
NA	NA	TRBV7-3	TRBJ2-2	TGTGCCAGCAGCCCAATAGGGCTAGCCAACACCGGGGAGCTGTTTTTT	CASSPIGLANTGELFF
NA	TRBD1	TRBV30	TRBJ2-3	TGTGCCTGGAGTCGGGGACAGGGGGCTGCAGATACGCAGTATTTT	CAWSRGQGAADTQYF
few	NA	TRBV18	TRBJ2-2	TGTGCCAGCTCACCACGATCGGGGAACACCGGGGAGCTGTTTTTT	CASSPRSGNTGELFF
NA	TRBD1	TRBV5-1	TRBJ2-5	TGCGCCAGCAGCTTCCCCGAGACAGGGGTTGGAGAGACCCAGTACTTC	CASSFPETGVGETQYF
NA	NA	TRBV7-9	TRBJ2-3	TGTGCCAGCAGCTTAGGTGTAGCCGATACGCAGTATTTT	CASSLGVADTQYF
NA	TRBD1	TRBV5-4	TRBJ2-3	TGTGCCAGCAGCCCCGCCCGGGACAGGGTTATAGATACGCAGTATTTT	CASSPARDRVIDTQYF
few	TRBD1	TRBV18	TRBJ2-6	TGTGCCAGCTCACGGGGACAGGGCACAAACTCTGGGGCCAACGTCCTGACTTTC	CASSRGQGTNSGANVLTF
NA	NA	TRBV19	TRBJ1-2	TGTGCCAGTAGTCCCTCCTATGGCTACACCTTC	CASSPSYGYTF
once	NA	TRBV1	TRBJ2-3	TGCACCAGCAGCCAAGGAACTTATACGGGACTAGCGGGGGCCTACGAGAGCACAGATACGCAGTATTTT	CTSSQGTYTGLAGAYESTDTQYF
NA	NA	TRBV10-3	TRBJ2-2	TGTGCCAGTGCCCCAGGTCTTAGGAACACCGGGGAGCTGTTTTTT	CASAPGLRNTGELFF
few	NA	TRBV11-1	TRBJ1-4	TGTGCCAGCAGCTTCGGAGCAGGGGATGAAAAACTGTTTTTT	CASSFGAGDEKLFF
few	NA	TRBV5-4	TRBJ2-3	TGTGCCAGCAGCTTGGAAGGCCCTAGGTCCTCAGATACGCAGTATTTT	CASSLEGPRSSDTQYF
few	NA	TRBV3-1/TRBV3-2	TRBJ1-1	TGTGCCAGCAGCCAAGATCTCTCCAGCACTGAAGCTTTCTTT	CASSQDLSSTEAFF
NA	TRBD1	TRBV7-3	TRBJ1-5	TGTGCCAGCAGCAGCGGGACAGGGGTAAGGCGCAATCAGCCCCAGCATTTT	CASSSGTGVRRNQPQHF
NA	TRBD1	TRBV30	TRBJ2-7	TGTGCCTGGAGTCGGCCAGGGGGCTCCTACGAGCAGTACTTC	CAWSRPGGSYEQYF
few	NA	TRBV28	TRBJ1-4	TGTGCCAGCAGTTTCAATAATGAAAAACTGTTTTTT	CASSFNNEKLFF
few	TRBD1	TRBV28	TRBJ1-1	TGTGCCAGCAGTACGGGACAGGGGAACACTGAAGCTTTCTTT	CASSTGQGNTEAFF
NA	NA	TRBV25-1	TRBJ1-6	TGTGCCAGCAGTGGGGAGTGGGGTGAGCCCCTCCACTTT	CASSGEWGEPLHF
few	NA	TRBV19	TRBJ2-7	TGTGCCAGTAGTATAGGACAGGTGGTAGGCGAGCAGTACTTC	CASSIGQVVGEQYF
NA	NA	TRBV9	TRBJ2-7	TGTGCCAGCAGCCCCGGGTTCTCCTACGAGCAGTACTTC	CASSPGFSYEQYF
NA	NA	TRBV28	TRBJ1-4	TGTGCCAGCAGTCCACCCCGGGGAACGGCCGGCGCTGAAAAACTGTTTTTT	CASSPPRGTAGAEKLFF
NA	NA	TRBV5-4	TRBJ2-5	TGTGCCAGCAGCTTGGTGTCAGACTTAGGGGGAACCCAGTACTTC	CASSLVSDLGGTQYF
few	NA	TRBV6-1	TRBJ1-2	TGTGCCAGCAGTGAATGGGTGTCGGGAGGAGACTATGGCTACACCTTC	CASSEWVSGGDYGYTF
NA	NA	TRBV25-1	TRBJ2-4	TGTGCCAGCAGTGAGTGGGGGCCGGCCAAAAACATTCAGTACTTC	CASSEWGPAKNIQYF
NA	TRBD1	TRBV5-1	TRBJ2-5	TGCGCCAGCAGCGAGACAGGGGGCCAAGAGACCCAGTACTTC	CASSETGGQETQYF
NA	NA	TRBV5-1	TRBJ1-2	TGCGCCAGCAGCTTGGGGGCAGGGAACTATGGCTACACCTTC	CASSLGAGNYGYTF
NA	NA	TRBV19	TRBJ2-1	TGTGCCAGTAGTATAAGCCCCCCACGAGGGTACAATGAGCAGTTCTTC	CASSISPPRGYNEQFF
NA	NA	TRBV7-2	TRBJ1-2	TGTGCCAGCAGCTTAGTGGTTTCGGACTATGGCTACACCTTC	CASSLVVSDYGYTF
NA	NA	TRBV19	TRBJ2-7	TGTGCCAGTACCCCCGGCAGGGTGGACTACGAGCAGTACTTC	CASTPGRVDYEQYF
few	NA	TRBV30	TRBJ1-2	TGTGCCTGGAGTACGGGGGGGTATGGCTACACCTTC	CAWSTGGYGYTF
NA	NA	TRBV5-1	TRBJ1-1	TGCGCCAGCAGCCCCTATCAGGGGATGAACACTGAAGCTTTCTTT	CASSPYQGMNTEAFF
NA	NA	TRBV20-1	TRBJ2-3	TGCAGTGCTCCTTTCCTAGATACGCAGTATTTT	CSAPFLDTQYF
NA	TRBD2	TRBV6-5	TRBJ2-3	TGTGCCAGCACCCTATGGGCGGGAGCGGCAGATACGCAGTATTTT	CASTLWAGAADTQYF
NA	TRBD2	TRBV5-1	TRBJ2-1	TGCGCCAGCAGCGCCGGATGGGGGGGAGCGAATGAGCAGTTCTTC	CASSAGWGGANEQFF
NA	NA	TRBV19	TRBJ1-1	TGTGCCAGTAGTTCAGGGGAAGGCACTGAAGCTTTCTTT	CASSSGEGTEAFF
NA	NA	TRBV10-3	TRBJ2-5	TGTGCCATCAGAGGGGACACCAGGGAGACCCAGTACTTC	CAIRGDTRETQYF
NA	TRBD1	TRBV10-3	TRBJ1-6	TGTGCCATCCGGGACAGCGGAAATAATTCACCCCTCCACTTT	CAIRDSGNNSPLHF